This passage covers 3 T cell receptor beta chains from one sample sequenced in a study of prognosis after radiotherapy for stage I lung cancer. The TCR beta CDR3 region was amplified from genomic DNA, with two rounds of multiplex PCR being used for the amplification. TRBV and TRBJ genes each had their own specific primers in first-round PCR. TCRdb reprocessed the multiplex PCR reads with MiXCR, giving one entry per CDR3 protein. The top ten clones hold just under 15% of a sample with around 29,000 distinct CDR3 sequences, around 46% of them seen once. The sequencing here drew on PBMCs, taken before or after stereotactic body radiation therapy (not recorded which). Receptors originate from a donor over 45 with non-small cell lung cancer.

To note about this clonotype: It is likely a read error: a sequence one base away is far more abundant. This chain uses TRBV6-4 with TRBJ2-3; D perhaps matches TRBD2 (5 bases). The CDR3 has 14 amino acids. V was cut by 8 bases and J by 3 bases, with 15 bases left in between. In germline, CDR1 is MRHNA, CDR2 SNTAGT. The CDR3 loop reads CASARGRVTDTQYF. The CDR3 DNA sequence: TGTGCCAGCGCTAGAGGGAGAGTAACAGATACGCAGTATTTT.

With regard to this clonotype: A single base is all that separates this from a far larger clone, so a read error is likely. The V and J genes are TRBV6-4 and TRBJ2-1; a possible D gene is TRBD2 (6 bases). Germline assignment: CDR1 MRHNA and CDR2 SNTAGT. The length of the CDR3 is 16 residues. The CDR3 DNA sequence: TGTGCCAGCATAGTTAGGGGAGGTGGCTCCTACAATGAGCATTTCTTC. This gives the protein CASIVRGGGSYNEHFF.

This clonotype was seen repeatedly, ten times or more. The chain has TRBV10-2 and TRBJ2-7; D gene ambiguous. Trimming shortened V by 3 bases and J by 3 bases, and 9 bases separated the two germline ends. This CDR3 region has 13 residues. Per the germline V gene, CDR1 is WSHSY and CDR2 is SAAADI. The CDR3 nucleotides are TGCGCCAGCAGTGAAGAGCCATTCTACGAGCAGTACTTC. The encoded protein is CASSEEPFYEQYF.